The 22 T cell receptor beta chains below were found in one sample sequenced in a study of blood T cells in healthy people across ages. A J-beta primer mix and a sample-barcoded 5' primer were used in a second PCR of roughly 6 to 11 cycles. TCRdb called the 5' RACE reads again in MiXCR, with one record for every CDR3 protein. The sample carries roughly 800,000 distinct CDR3 sequences, just under 25% recorded once. These data are also associated with another study on T cells of mothers and their children.

Sequenced input: blood. These TCRs come from a boy aged 5-17 years in good health.

The chain couples TRBV7-8 to TRBJ1-4; D may be TRBD1 (6 bases). From germline, CDR1 is SGHVS and CDR2 FQNEAQ. The V end was cut by 2 bases, the J end by 7 bases, with 11 bases between. The CDR3 covers 14 residues. The CDR3 DNA reads TGTGCCAGCAGCTTACAGGGGAAAGGTGAAAAACTGTTTTTT. Amino acid sequence: CASSLQGKGEKLFF. Using reference TRBV7-8 and TRBJ1-4 for the parts outside the CDR3, the full variable domain is GAGVSQSPRYKVAKRGQDVALRCDPISGHVSLFWYQQALGQGPEFLTYFQNEAQLDKSGLPSDRFFAERPEGSVSTLKIQRTQQEDSAVYLCASSLQGKGEKLFFGSGTQLSVL.

This chain connects TRBV13 to TRBJ2-7, with 7 bases fitting TRBD2. The V gene's germline CDR1 is PRHDT and CDR2 FYEKMQ (reference sequence). The V segment lost 5 bases and the J segment 0 bases; nucleotides outside the gene matches: 10. The CDR3 is made up of 16 amino acids. This CDR3 is CASSTVGGEVSYEQYF. CDR3 coding DNA: TGTGCCAGCAGCACTGTTGGGGGGGAGGTCTCCTACGAGCAGTACTTC. The variable domain in full, completed from reference TRBV13 and TRBJ2-7, reads AAGVIQSPRHLIKEKRETATLKCYPIPRHDTVYWYQQGPGQDPQFLISFYEKMQSDKGSIPDRFSAQQFSDYHSELNMSSLELGDSALYFCASSTVGGEVSYEQYFGPGTRLTVT.

Only a few counts were recorded for this clonotype. The chain combines TRBV29-1 with TRBJ1-1; TRBD1 matches 7 bases. Looked up from germline, CDR1 is SQVTM and CDR2 is ANQGSEA. CDR3 size: 14 residues. With V trimmed by 7 bases and J by 4 bases, 12 bases remained unmatched. CDR3 protein: CSARGAGGGTEAFF. The CDR3 DNA is TGCAGCGCCCGGGGGGCAGGGGGTGGCACTGAAGCTTTCTTT.

This clonotype was seen a few times. This chain uses TRBV3-1 with TRBJ2-5; D call uncertain. The J call is uncertain, as TRBJ2-7 better fits the DNA end. Germline CDR1 reads LGHDT; CDR2 reads YNNKEL (reference sequence). This CDR3 is 13 amino acids long. CDR3 loop: CASTYGDSYEQYF. The CDR3 region has the DNA TGTGCCAGCACGTATGGCGATTCCTACGAGCAGTACTTC.

The chain links TRBV7-2 to TRBJ2-5; unclear D gene. The J call could be wrong; TRBJ2-1 is a better fit for the DNA end. CDR3 length equals 13 residues. Germline CDR1 is SGHTA and CDR2 is FQGNSA. The CDR3 DNA sequence: TGTGCCAGCAGCTTTTATGGTAACAATGAGCAGTTCTTC. Amino acids: CASSFYGNNEQFF.

This clonotype was picked up a small number of times. The chain couples TRBV27 to TRBJ2-7, with D possibly TRBD2 on 5 matching bases. The closer fit of TRBJ2-5 to the DNA end suggests the J call may be wrong. The CDR3 has 13 amino acids. Germline V gene data show CDR1 as MNHEY and CDR2 as SMNVEV (reference sequence). The CDR3 DNA is TGTGCCAGCCGGGGTTATCTGAGAGAGACCCAGTACTTC. Protein sequence: CASRGYLRETQYF.

The V gene is TRBV12-3 or TRBV12-4, the J gene TRBJ1-2; D call uncertain. This CDR3 is 14 amino acids long. V lost 6 bases, J lost 4 bases, and 15 bases lay in between. CDR3 residues: CASRPAGNLYGYTF. DNA for the CDR3: TGTGCCAGCAGGCCCGCCGGGAACCTCTATGGCTACACCTTC.

The CDR3 loop is CASSPWDSPETQYF. Here the CDR3 DNA reads TGTGCCAGCAGTCCCTGGGACTCCCCCGAGACCCAGTACTTC. V and J are TRBV6-5 and TRBJ2-5, with D possibly matching TRBD2 (6 bases). This CDR3 spans 14 amino acids. Trimming removed 5 bases at V and 5 bases at J, with 15 bases between. From germline, CDR1 is MNHEY and CDR2 SVGAGI.

This clonotype was detected a few times. This chain uses TRBV29-1 with TRBJ1-2; a weak D match, TRBD1 (6 bases). The CDR3 covers 13 residues. The germline V and J ends were trimmed by 7 bases and 0 bases, with 12 bases remaining between them. Germline-derived CDR1 and CDR2 are SQVTM and ANQGSEA. CDR3 amino acids: CSAGGTPNYGYTF. Here the CDR3 DNA reads TGCAGCGCGGGTGGGACACCTAACTATGGCTACACCTTC.

The gene calls are TRBV6-2 or TRBV6-3 and TRBJ2-7; 8 positions match TRBD2. The V and J ends lost 5 bases and 0 bases, in that order; junction bases with no gene match: 12. Germline CDR1 is MNHEY and CDR2 is SVGEGT. There are 17 residues in the CDR3. Written as DNA, the CDR3 is TGTGCCAGCAGTGTTACCCGGACTAGCAGGAGCTCCTACGAGCAGTACTTC. The encoded protein is CASSVTRTSRSSYEQYF.

The chain has TRBV20-1 and TRBJ1-2; D not resolved. The CDR3 spans 14 residues. Germline V gene data show CDR1 as DFQATT and CDR2 as SNEGSKA (reference sequence). V dropped 4 bases and J dropped 0 bases, with 12 bases sitting between them. The DNA for the CDR3 is TGCAGTGCTATAGGGCATCCGCCTAACTATGGCTACACCTTC. Translation gives CSAIGHPPNYGYTF.

The chain links TRBV18 to TRBJ2-1; the match to TRBD2 covers 7 bases. Germline CDR1 KGHSH, CDR2 LQKENI. V dropped 5 bases and J dropped 5; count of bases not matched to a gene: 6. The CDR3 runs 14 residues. The CDR3 loop reads CASSRTLADNEQFF. CDR3 nucleotides: TGTGCCAGCTCAAGGACGCTAGCGGACAATGAGCAGTTCTTC. Using reference TRBV18 and TRBJ2-1 for the parts outside the CDR3, the full variable domain is NAGVMQNPRHLVRRRGQEARLRCSPMKGHSHVYWYRQLPEEGLKFMVYLQKENIIDESGMPKERFSAEFPKEGPSILRIQQVVRGDSAAYFCASSRTLADNEQFFGPGTRLTVL.

This clonotype was seen only a few times. The chain combines TRBV27 with TRBJ2-7; D is unclear. Germline V gives CDR1 MNHEY, CDR2 SMNVEV (reference sequence). The CDR3 spans 12 residues. V was pared by 4 bases and J by 4 bases, with 8 bases between. The DNA of the CDR3 is TGTGCCAGCAGTTCTATGGGTTACGAGCAGTACTTC. Its translation: CASSSMGYEQYF.

The chain links TRBV20-1 to TRBJ2-1; 8 nucleotides align to TRBD2. The germline V gene has CDR1 DFQATT and CDR2 SNEGSKA (reference sequence). V dropped 3 bases and J dropped 8; count of bases not matched to a gene: 9. The CDR3 runs to 14 residues. CDR3 DNA sequence: TGCAGTGCTAGTAACGGGAGGGCATTCGATGAGCAGTTCTTC. This translates into CSASNGRAFDEQFF.

A few counts support this clonotype. The rearrangement links TRBV7-6 to TRBJ2-3; unclear D gene. Trimming pared 3 bases from V and 2 bases from J, leaving 12 bases between. The germline V gene has CDR1 SGHVS and CDR2 FNYEAQ. The CDR3 length is 15 residues. CDR3 coding DNA: TGTGCCAGCAGCTTGGACCGGCATAACACAGATACGCAGTATTTT. Translated: CASSLDRHNTDTQYF.

J is TRBJ2-7 and V is TRBV4-3; the match to TRBD1 covers 7 bases. CDR3 length equals 16 residues. V trimming: 0 bases; J trimming: 2 bases; junction bases outside the gene matches: 7. Germline lookup yields CDR1 LGHNA and CDR2 YSLEER. CDR3 protein: CASSQDEGRGTYEQYF. The CDR3 nucleotides read TGCGCCAGCAGCCAAGATGAGGGCAGGGGGACCTACGAGCAGTACTTC.

This chain joins TRBV6-1 and TRBJ2-1, with 9 bases aligning to TRBD1. CDR3 length: 16 residues. Germline CDR1 reads MNHNS; CDR2 reads SASEGT. V was pared by 5 bases and J by 0 bases, with 5 bases of the junction left unmatched. CDR3 in amino acids: CASSPKTGGSYNEQFF. As DNA, the CDR3 is TGTGCCAGCAGTCCGAAGACAGGGGGCTCCTACAATGAGCAGTTCTTC.

This clonotype was recorded a few times. V gene TRBV5-1 combines with J gene TRBJ2-2; 9 bases are shared with TRBD2. Germline CDR1 reads SGHRS; CDR2 reads YFSETQ. V was clipped by 0 bases and J by 6 bases; unmatched bases: 6. The CDR3 spans 16 residues. This CDR3 reads CASSLASGLAPGELFF. CDR3 DNA sequence: TGCGCCAGCAGCTTGGCCTCGGGACTAGCTCCCGGGGAGCTGTTTTTT.

V gene TRBV7-9 combines with J gene TRBJ1-4, with D perhaps TRBD1 (5 bases). The CDR3 loop spans 15 amino acids. V gave up 8 bases and J gave up 0 bases, with 13 bases separating them. CDR1 SEHNR and CDR2 FQNEAQ come from the germline V gene (reference sequence). This CDR3 reads CASGRQPATNEKLFF. CDR3 bases: TGTGCCAGCGGGCGACAGCCTGCAACTAATGAAAAACTGTTTTTT.

The rearrangement uses TRBV5-6 and TRBJ2-3; 9 bases map to TRBD2. Germline lookup yields CDR1 SGHDT and CDR2 YYEEEE. The length of the CDR3 is 12 residues. With V trimmed by 3 bases and J by 12 bases, 5 bases remained unmatched. This chain's CDR3 is CASSSRLAEQYF. The DNA for the CDR3 is TGTGCCAGCAGCTCGCGACTAGCGGAACAGTATTTT.

Only a few counts were recorded for this clonotype. CDR3 DNA sequence: TGTGCCAGCAGCGAGGCGGGACGGACTAACTATGGCTACACCTTC. Translated, it gives CASSEAGRTNYGYTF. The chain carries TRBV14 and TRBJ1-2; a possible D gene is TRBD1 (5 bases). Germline V gives CDR1 SGHDN, CDR2 FVKESK. This CDR3 has 15 amino acids. The V end lost 5 bases, the J end lost 0 bases, and 13 bases lay between the germline ends.

V usage is TRBV28 and J usage is TRBJ2-7; D tentatively reads TRBD1 or TRBD2 (7 bases each). This CDR3 contains 15 residues. In germline, CDR1 is MDHEN, CDR2 SYDVKM. V was clipped by 9 bases and J by 1 base, with 19 bases between them. In DNA form, the CDR3 reads TGTGCCAGGGGGGACTATGGACAGGAATCCTACGAGCAGTACTTC. Translated: CARGDYGQESYEQYF.